The 11 T cell receptor beta chains presented below share a single source sample, sequenced in a study of T-cell memory formation after mild COVID-19. TCRdb re-called the 5' RACE reads with MiXCR, one entry per CDR3 protein. The sample records a few hundred thousand distinct CDR3 sequences, 20% to 25% being singletons. The specimen sequenced was PBMCs or a T cell subset sorted from them (not recorded which). The source of these receptors is an adult woman who had mild COVID-19 (a few samples of this study predate the infection). Cell type and time point are not known.

This clonotype came up many times. This chain uses TRBV24-1 with TRBJ2-1; 12 bases are shared with TRBD2. This CDR3 region has 18 residues. V trimming: 2 bases; J trimming: 7 bases; junction bases outside the gene matches: 11. Looked up from germline, CDR1 is KGHDR and CDR2 is SFDVKD. The CDR3 loop is CATSDSTRLAGALNEQFF. CDR3 bases: TGTGCCACCAGTGATTCGACCAGACTAGCGGGGGCCCTGAATGAGCAGTTCTTC.

This clonotype was counted many times. The chain recombines TRBV6-5 with TRBJ2-7; 9 bases match TRBD1. The CDR3 consists of 14 residues. Germline values: CDR1 MNHEY, CDR2 SVGAGI. Trimming took 6 bases from V and 2 from J; bases not matched to a gene: 5. The CDR3 bases are TGTGCCAGCAGCGGGTGGGACAGGGCCTACGAGCAGTACTTC. Its protein is CASSGWDRAYEQYF.

This clonotype was seen more than once but under ten times. V is TRBV24-1 and J is TRBJ2-1; TRBD1 might be the D (5 bases). Per germline, CDR1 KGHDR and CDR2 SFDVKD. Trimming left V 2 bases short and J 5 bases short, with 9 bases between. The CDR3 covers 14 residues. CDR3 residues: CATSDWGAHNEQFF. The CDR3 coding sequence is TGTGCCACCAGTGATTGGGGCGCCCACAATGAGCAGTTCTTC.

This clonotype came up a few times. The genes are TRBV24-1 and TRBJ2-3; 8 bases line up with TRBD2. The CDR3 has 16 amino acids. Per germline, CDR1 KGHDR and CDR2 SFDVKD. Trimming cost V 6 bases and J 4 bases; bases outside gene matches: 11. The CDR3 region has the DNA TGTGCCACCAGTCTAGCGGGCCGGAGTAGTGCAGATACGCAGTATTTT. Protein: CATSLAGRSSADTQYF.

A single count supports this clonotype. The chain is built from TRBV5-1 and TRBJ2-1, with 8 positions matching TRBD2. V lost 4 bases to trimming and J lost 1 base; unmatched junction nucleotides: 13. The CDR3 totals 18 residues. CDR1 and CDR2 from the germline V gene are SGHRS and YFSETQ. The CDR3 region is CASSPATLAGPSYNEQFF. The CDR3 nucleotides are TGCGCCAGCAGCCCGGCAACTCTAGCGGGCCCTTCCTACAATGAGCAGTTCTTC.

In this sample, this clonotype turned up a few times. This sequence joins TRBV9 and TRBJ2-3; D might be TRBD1 (5 bases). The V end lost 4 bases, the J end lost 1 base, and 10 bases lay between the germline ends. The CDR3 runs to 14 residues. Germline values: CDR1 SGDLS, CDR2 YYNGEE. DNA for the CDR3: TGTGCCAGCAGCCTACCGACAGGCACAGATACGCAGTATTTT. It is translated as CASSLPTGTDTQYF. Full variable domain (remainder filled in from reference TRBV9 and TRBJ2-3): DSGVTQTPKHLITATGQRVTLRCSPRSGDLSVYWYQQSLDQGLQFLIQYYNGEERAKGNILERFSAQQFPDLHSELNLSSLELGDSALYFCASSLPTGTDTQYFGPGTRLTVL.

The chain links TRBV20-1 to TRBJ1-5; D is perhaps TRBD1 (6 bases). The V gene lost 5 bases and the J gene lost 1 base, with 12 bases spanning the gap. Germline-derived CDR1 and CDR2 are DFQATT and SNEGSKA (reference sequence). The CDR3 consists of 14 residues. The CDR3: CSAEPGESNQPQHF. The CDR3 nucleotides read TGCAGTGCTGAACCAGGGGAAAGCAATCAGCCCCAGCATTTT.

This clonotype was seen a few times. The V call is TRBV7-6, the J call TRBJ2-1; 9 bases align to TRBD2. This CDR3 is built from 15 residues. Losses at the gene ends were 9 bases for V and 0 bases for J; bases not matched to a gene: 6. The germline V gene has CDR1 SGHVS and CDR2 FNYEAQ. For the CDR3, the DNA is TGTGCCAGTCAAATTAGCGGGAGCTCCTACAATGAGCAGTTCTTC. This translates into CASQISGSSYNEQFF. The variable domain in full, with the rest retrieved from reference TRBV7-6 and TRBJ2-1, is GAGVSQSPRYKVTKRGQDVALRCDPISGHVSLYWYRQALGQGPEFLTYFNYEAQQDKSGLPNDRFSAERPEGSISTLTIQRTEQRDSAMYRCASQISGSSYNEQFFGPGTRLTVL.

Comments on this clonotype: An end of the junction does not agree with germline; a read error may underlie this. The chain recombines TRBV3-1 with TRBJ1-1, with D possibly matching TRBD1 (6 bases). This CDR3 is built from 12 residues. Looked up from germline, CDR1 is LGHDT and CDR2 is YNNKEL (reference sequence). CDR3 nucleotide sequence: TGTGCCAGCGGCCAAGATTGGACAGACGCTTTCTTT. This gives the protein CASGQDWTDAFF.

This clonotype showed up just a few times. The CDR3 reads CASSATGGFGTDTQYF. The CDR3 coding sequence is TGTGCCAGCAGCGCCACAGGGGGCTTTGGCACAGATACGCAGTATTTT. The chain couples TRBV7-2 to TRBJ2-3; 9 bases are a match to TRBD1. The V segment lost 5 bases and the J segment 1 base; nucleotides outside the gene matches: 7. The CDR3 is 16 residues long. CDR1 and CDR2 from the germline V gene are SGHTA and FQGNSA.

This clonotype has at least ten counts. J is TRBJ2-3 and V is TRBV20-1; 10 nucleotides align to TRBD1. V was pared by 6 bases and J by 9 bases, with 3 bases of the junction left unmatched. The CDR3 is 11 residues long. Germline CDR1 and CDR2: DFQATT and SNEGSKA (reference sequence). CDR3 coding DNA: TGCAGTGCGGGGACAGGGGACACGCAGTATTTT. It encodes CSAGTGDTQYF.